This T cell receptor beta chain was retrieved from a study of tumor and adjacent non-tumor tissue in lung cancer. The template was RNA from unsorted bulk tissue. Three rounds of nested PCR, following a modified ARM-PCR protocol, produced the TCRbeta library. One entry per CDR3 protein results from TCRdb running MiXCR on the multiplex PCR reads. The repertoire includes around 71,000 distinct CDR3 sequences, over 60% of them detected once, and roughly 9% sits in the top ten. The V and J ends lost 9 bases and 8 bases respectively, with 19 bases between them. Germline CDR1 reads MNHEY; CDR2 reads SVGEGT. This CDR3 comprises 13 residues.

The sequenced sample consisted of lung tumor tissue. The J gene is TRBJ1-2, the V gene TRBV6-2 or TRBV6-3; no firm D call. The receptor's source is a woman in her forties with non-small cell lung cancer. The CDR3 region is CARSDRESRGYTF. The CDR3 DNA sequence: TGTGCCAGGAGTGACCGGGAGAGTAGGGGCTACACCTTC.